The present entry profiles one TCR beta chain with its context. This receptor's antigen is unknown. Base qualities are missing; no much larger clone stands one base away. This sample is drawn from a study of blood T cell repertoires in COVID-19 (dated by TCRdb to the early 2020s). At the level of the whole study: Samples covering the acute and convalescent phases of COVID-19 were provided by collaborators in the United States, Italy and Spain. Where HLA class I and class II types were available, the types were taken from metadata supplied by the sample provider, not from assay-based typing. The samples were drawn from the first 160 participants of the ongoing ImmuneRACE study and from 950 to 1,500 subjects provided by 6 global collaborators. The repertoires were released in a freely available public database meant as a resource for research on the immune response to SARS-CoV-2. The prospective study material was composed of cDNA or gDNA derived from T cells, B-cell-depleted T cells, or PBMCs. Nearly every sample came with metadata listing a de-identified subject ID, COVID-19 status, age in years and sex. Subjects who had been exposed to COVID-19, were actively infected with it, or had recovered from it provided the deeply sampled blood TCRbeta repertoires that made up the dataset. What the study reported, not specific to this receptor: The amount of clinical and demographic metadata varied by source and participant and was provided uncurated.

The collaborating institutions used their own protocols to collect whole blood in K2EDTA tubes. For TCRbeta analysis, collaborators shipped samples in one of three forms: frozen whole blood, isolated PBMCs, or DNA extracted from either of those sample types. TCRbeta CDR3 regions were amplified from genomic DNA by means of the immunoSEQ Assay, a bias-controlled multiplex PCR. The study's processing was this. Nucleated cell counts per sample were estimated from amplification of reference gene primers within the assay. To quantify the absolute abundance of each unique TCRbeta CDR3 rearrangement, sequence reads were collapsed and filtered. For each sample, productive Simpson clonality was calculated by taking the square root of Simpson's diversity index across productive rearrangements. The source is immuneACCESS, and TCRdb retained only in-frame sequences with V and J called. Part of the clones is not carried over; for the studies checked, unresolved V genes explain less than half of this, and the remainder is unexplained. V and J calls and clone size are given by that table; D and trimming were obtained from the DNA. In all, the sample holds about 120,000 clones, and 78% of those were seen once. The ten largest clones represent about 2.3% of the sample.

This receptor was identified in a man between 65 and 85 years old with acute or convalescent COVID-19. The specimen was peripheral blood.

The CDR3 protein sequence reads: CAWSVDYSYNEQFF. DNA sequence: TGTGCCTGGAGTGTAGACTACTCCTACAATGAGCAGTTCTTC. This sequence uses TRBV30 and TRBJ2-1, with TRBD2 perhaps the D gene, on 5 matching bases. The junction carries 6 bases between V and J, which are trimmed by 0 bases and 0 bases respectively. The CDR3 covers 14 residues, taking in both the cysteine and the phenylalanine. Only CDR3 DNA remains: 42 bases, in frame from the first base. CDR1 GTSNPN and CDR2 SVGIG are derived from the germline V gene (reference sequence).